This T cell receptor beta chain was sequenced for a study of CD8 T cells in ankylosing spondylitis. 5'-RACE, quantitative and with molecular barcodes, yielded the TCR beta libraries. TCRdb itself ran the 5' RACE reads through MiXCR, one entry per CDR3 protein. This table holds about 140,000 distinct CDR3 sequences, about 10% found once. This clonotype came up many times. Its matching antigen is unknown. Overall study results and limits: Several of the motif variants were reported before in synovial fluid and blood from reactive arthritis.

This CDR3 is 12 amino acids long. From germline, CDR1 is SGHRS and CDR2 YFSETQ. The V end was cut by 2 bases, the J end by 5 bases, with 6 bases between. This sequence joins TRBV5-1 and TRBJ2-3, with no clear D. This receptor was taken from a female donor with ankylosing spondylitis or in good health (not recorded which). Material: blood, either unsorted or a sorted T cell fraction (not recorded which). CDR3 DNA sequence: TGCGCCAGCAGCTTTCAGGAAGATACGCAGTATTTT. Amino acid sequence: CASSFQEDTQYF.